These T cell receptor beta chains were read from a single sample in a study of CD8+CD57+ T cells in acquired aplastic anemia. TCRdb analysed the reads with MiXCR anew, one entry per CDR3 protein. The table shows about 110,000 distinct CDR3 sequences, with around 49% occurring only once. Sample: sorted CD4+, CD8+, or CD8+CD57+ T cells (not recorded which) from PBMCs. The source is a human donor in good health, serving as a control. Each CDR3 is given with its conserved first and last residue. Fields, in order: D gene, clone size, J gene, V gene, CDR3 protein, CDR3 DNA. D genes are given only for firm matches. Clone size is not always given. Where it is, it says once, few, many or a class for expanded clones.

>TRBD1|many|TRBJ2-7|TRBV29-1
CSVEEVGRGYEQYF
TGCAGCGTTGAAGAAGTCGGCAGGGGGTACGAGCAGTACTTC
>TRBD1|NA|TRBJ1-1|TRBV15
CATSRPPGTGVTEAFF
TGTGCCACCAGCAGGCCGCCAGGGACAGGGGTTACTGAAGCTTTCTTT
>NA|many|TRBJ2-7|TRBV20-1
CSARGESYEQYF
TGCAGTGCTAGAGGAGAGTCCTACGAGCAGTACTTC
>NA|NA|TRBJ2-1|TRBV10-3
CAISEQVGTYNEQFF
TGTGCCATCAGTGAGCAGGTGGGGACCTACAATGAGCAGTTCTTC
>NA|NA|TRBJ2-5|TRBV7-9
CASSLGGVTQYF
TGTGCCAGCAGCTTAGGGGGCGTGACCCAGTACTTC
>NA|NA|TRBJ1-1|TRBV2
CACTRGPAYTEAFF
TGTGCCTGCACCCGGGGACCGGCGTACACTGAAGCTTTCTTT
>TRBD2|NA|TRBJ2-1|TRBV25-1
CASSDSLAGIYNEQFF
TGTGCCAGCAGTGATTCCCTAGCGGGGATATACAATGAGCAGTTCTTC
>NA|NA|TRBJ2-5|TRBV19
CASRARATRTQYF
TGTGCCAGTAGGGCCAGGGCTACGCGGACCCAGTACTTC
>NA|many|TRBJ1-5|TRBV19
CASSLTDGGGANQPQHF
TGTGCCAGTAGCCTCACGGACGGGGGTGGGGCCAATCAGCCCCAGCATTTT
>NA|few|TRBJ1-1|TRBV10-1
CASTPLDRDTEAFF
TGCGCCAGCACCCCCCTGGACAGAGACACTGAAGCTTTCTTT
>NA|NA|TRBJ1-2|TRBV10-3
CAISQVDYGYTF
TGTGCCATCAGTCAGGTCGACTATGGCTACACCTTC
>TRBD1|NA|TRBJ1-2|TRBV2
CASSGTVYGYTF
TGTGCCAGCAGCGGGACAGTATATGGCTACACCTTC
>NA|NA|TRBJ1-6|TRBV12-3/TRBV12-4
CASSRGEAGGSPLHF
TGTGCCAGCAGTCGAGGTGAGGCCGGAGGTTCACCCCTCCACTTT
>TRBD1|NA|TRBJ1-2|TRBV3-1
CASSPQPGQGGGLYGYTF
TGTGCCAGCAGCCCCCAGCCGGGACAGGGAGGAGGCCTCTATGGCTACACCTTC
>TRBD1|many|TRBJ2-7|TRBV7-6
CASSSTGQGDYEQYF
TGTGCCAGCAGCTCAACGGGACAGGGGGATTACGAGCAGTACTTC
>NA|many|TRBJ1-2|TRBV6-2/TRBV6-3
CASSIGIYYGYTF
TGTGCCAGCTCTATTGGGATTTACTATGGCTACACCTTC
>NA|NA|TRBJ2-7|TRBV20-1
CSARDRQGAYEQYF
TGCAGTGCTAGAGATAGGCAGGGAGCCTACGAGCAGTACTTC
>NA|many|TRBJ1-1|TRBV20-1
CSARDQARLNTEAFF
TGCAGTGCTAGAGATCAGGCCAGGTTGAACACTGAAGCTTTCTTT
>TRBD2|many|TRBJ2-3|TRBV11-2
CASSFERGLGKDTQYF
TGTGCCAGCAGCTTCGAGCGGGGACTTGGGAAAGATACGCAGTATTTT
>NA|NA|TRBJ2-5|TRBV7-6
CASSVQGTQYF
TGTGCCAGCAGTGTTCAAGGGACCCAGTACTTC
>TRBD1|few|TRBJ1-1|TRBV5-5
CASSPWGDRAEAFF
TGTGCCAGCAGCCCTTGGGGGGACAGGGCTGAAGCTTTCTTT
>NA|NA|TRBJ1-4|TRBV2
CASTRQWLGEKLFF
TGTGCCAGCACTAGACAGTGGCTTGGAGAAAAACTGTTTTTT
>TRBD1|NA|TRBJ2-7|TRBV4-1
CASSQGTGGTYEQYF
TGCGCCAGCAGCCAAGGAACAGGGGGAACCTACGAGCAGTACTTC
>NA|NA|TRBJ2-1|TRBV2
CASSRWEPYNEQFF
TGTGCCAGCAGCCGATGGGAGCCTTACAATGAGCAGTTCTTC
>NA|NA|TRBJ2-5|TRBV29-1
CSVGPTGGGETQCF
TGCAGCGTAGGGCCCACGGGGGGCGGGGAGACCCAGTGTTTC
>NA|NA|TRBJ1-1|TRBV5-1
CASSLGESEAFF
TGCGCCAGCAGCTTGGGTGAATCTGAAGCTTTCTTT
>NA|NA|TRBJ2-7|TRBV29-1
CSSQGFSYEQYF
TGCAGCTCGCAGGGGTTCTCCTACGAGCAGTACTTC
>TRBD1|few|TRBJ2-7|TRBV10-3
CAIRGDRYSYEQYF
TGTGCCATCAGGGGGGACAGGTACTCTTACGAGCAGTACTTC
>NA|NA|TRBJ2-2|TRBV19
CASSIGGPGELFF
TGTGCCAGTAGTATTGGAGGGCCCGGGGAGCTGTTTTTT
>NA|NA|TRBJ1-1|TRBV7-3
CASSFGVGARTEAFF
TGTGCCAGCAGCTTCGGGGTCGGCGCTCGAACTGAAGCTTTCTTT
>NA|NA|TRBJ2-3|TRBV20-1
CSALPTAGRYTDTQYF
TGCAGTGCCCTACCGACTGCGGGGAGATACACAGATACGCAGTATTTT
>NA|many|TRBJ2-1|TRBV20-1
CSARQGNEQFF
TGCAGTGCTAGACAGGGGAATGAGCAGTTCTTC